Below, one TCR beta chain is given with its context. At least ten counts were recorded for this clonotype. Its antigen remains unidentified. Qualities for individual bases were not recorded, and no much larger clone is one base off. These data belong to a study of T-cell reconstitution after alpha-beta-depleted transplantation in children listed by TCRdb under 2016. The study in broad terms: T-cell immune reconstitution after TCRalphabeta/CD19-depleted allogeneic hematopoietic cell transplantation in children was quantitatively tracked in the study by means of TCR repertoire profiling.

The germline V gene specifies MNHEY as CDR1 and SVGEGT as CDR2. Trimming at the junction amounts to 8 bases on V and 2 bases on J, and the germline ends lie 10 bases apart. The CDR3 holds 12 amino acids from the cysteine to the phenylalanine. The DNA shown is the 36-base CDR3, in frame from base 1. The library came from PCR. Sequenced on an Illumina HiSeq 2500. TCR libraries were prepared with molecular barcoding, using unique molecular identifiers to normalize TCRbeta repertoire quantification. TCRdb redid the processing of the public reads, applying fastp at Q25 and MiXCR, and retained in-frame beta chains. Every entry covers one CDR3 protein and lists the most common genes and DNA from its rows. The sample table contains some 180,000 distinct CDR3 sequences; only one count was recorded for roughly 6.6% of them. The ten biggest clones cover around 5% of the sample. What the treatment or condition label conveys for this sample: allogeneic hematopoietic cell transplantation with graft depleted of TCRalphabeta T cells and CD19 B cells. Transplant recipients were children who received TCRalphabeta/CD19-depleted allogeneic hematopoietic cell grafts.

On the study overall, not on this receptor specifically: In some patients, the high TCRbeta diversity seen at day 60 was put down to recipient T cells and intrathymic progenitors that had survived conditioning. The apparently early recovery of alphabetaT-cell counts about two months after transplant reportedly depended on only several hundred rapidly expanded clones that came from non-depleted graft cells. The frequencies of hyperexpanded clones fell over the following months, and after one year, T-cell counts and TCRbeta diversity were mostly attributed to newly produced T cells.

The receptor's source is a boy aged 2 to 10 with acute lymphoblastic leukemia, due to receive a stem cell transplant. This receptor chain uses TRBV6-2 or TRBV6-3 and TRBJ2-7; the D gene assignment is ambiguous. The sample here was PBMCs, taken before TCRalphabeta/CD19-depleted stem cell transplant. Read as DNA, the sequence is TGTGCCAGCGAAGGCGACACCTACGAGCAGTACTTC. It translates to CASEGDTYEQYF.